This TCR beta chain appears in the sequencing data of a study of neurological immune-mediated disorders. The table lists this clonotype with many counts. The CDR3 runs 11 residues. Between the trimmed V and J ends, which lost 5 bases and 4 bases, there was a span of 7 bases. Germline V gene data show CDR1 as GTSNPN and CDR2 as SVGIG (reference sequence). TCRdb independently ran MiXCR on the 5' RACE reads; one entry per CDR3 protein. The data show 60,000 or so distinct CDR3 sequences, with 3% to 4% seen just once and approximately 7.1% held by the top ten. This clonotype originated in a woman in her sixties or seventies with multiple sclerosis. The sequencing sample was made of PBMCs. This chain joins TRBV30 and TRBJ2-3, with D tentatively TRBD1 (5 bases). CDR3 bases: TGTGCCTGGGGCAGGGCAGATACGCAGTATTTT. Protein product: CAWGRADTQYF.